A selection of T cell receptor beta chains follows, all from one sample in a study of post-analysis software for immune sequencing data. MiXCR, run by TCRdb on the PCR reads, gives a single entry per CDR3 protein. The table shows 450,000 to 650,000 distinct CDR3 sequences, with 40% to 50% occurring only once. What was sequenced was blood. The receptor set was obtained from a girl aged 10 to 17 with multiple sclerosis. Each CDR3 is given with its conserved first and last residue. The order of the fields is clone size, D gene, V gene, J gene, CDR3 protein, CDR3 DNA. D genes are given only for firm matches. Expanded clones are given a class, and other clones once, few, many or no size at all.

clone_size: -; d_call: -; v_call: TRBV14; j_call: TRBJ1-1; cdr3_aa: CASSLGAGREAFF; cdr3_nt: TGTGCCAGCAGCCTGGGGGCAGGGAGAGAAGCTTTCTTT
clone_size: -; d_call: -; v_call: TRBV29-1; j_call: TRBJ2-3; cdr3_aa: CSVEGTILSTDTQYF; cdr3_nt: TGCAGCGTTGAAGGGACCATACTTAGCACAGATACGCAGTATTTT
clone_size: -; d_call: -; v_call: TRBV20-1; j_call: TRBJ2-3; cdr3_aa: CSAGTGNTQYF; cdr3_nt: TGCAGTGCCGGGACTGGCAATACGCAGTATTTT
clone_size: -; d_call: -; v_call: TRBV12-3/TRBV12-4; j_call: TRBJ1-2; cdr3_aa: CAGRRLNYGYTF; cdr3_nt: TGTGCCGGCCGCCGTCTCAACTATGGCTACACCTTC
clone_size: -; d_call: TRBD2; v_call: TRBV7-2; j_call: TRBJ2-3; cdr3_aa: CASSLTSGSYTFLDTDTQYF; cdr3_nt: TGTGCCAGCAGCTTAACTAGCGGGAGTTACACCTTTCTAGACACAGATACGCAGTATTTT
clone_size: -; d_call: TRBD1; v_call: TRBV10-3; j_call: TRBJ2-7; cdr3_aa: CAISASGTGSYEQYF; cdr3_nt: TGTGCCATCAGTGCCTCCGGGACAGGTTCCTACGAGCAGTACTTC
clone_size: -; d_call: TRBD2; v_call: TRBV7-2; j_call: TRBJ2-3; cdr3_aa: CASSSLAGERIDTQYF; cdr3_nt: TGTGCCAGCAGCTCCCTAGCGGGGGAGCGAATAGATACGCAGTATTTT
clone_size: -; d_call: -; v_call: TRBV12-3/TRBV12-4; j_call: TRBJ2-1; cdr3_aa: CASSFKIELICNEQFF; cdr3_nt: TGTGCCAGCAGTTTCAAGATAGAGTTGATATGTAATGAGCAGTTCTTC
clone_size: -; d_call: -; v_call: TRBV24-1; j_call: TRBJ2-3; cdr3_aa: CATSDSGPEVDTQYF; cdr3_nt: TGTGCCACCAGTGATTCGGGACCGGAGGTCGATACGCAGTATTTT
clone_size: few; d_call: TRBD2; v_call: TRBV6-5; j_call: TRBJ2-5; cdr3_aa: CASRYSGGPQETQYF; cdr3_nt: TGTGCCAGCAGATATAGCGGGGGGCCGCAAGAGACCCAGTACTTC
clone_size: -; d_call: TRBD1; v_call: TRBV24-1; j_call: TRBJ2-5; cdr3_aa: CATSDPTGGGETQYF; cdr3_nt: TGTGCCACCAGTGACCCCACAGGGGGCGGGGAGACCCAGTACTTC
clone_size: few; d_call: -; v_call: TRBV12-3/TRBV12-4; j_call: TRBJ1-1; cdr3_aa: CASGLQETTEAFF; cdr3_nt: TGTGCCAGCGGATTGCAGGAGACGACTGAAGCTTTCTTT
clone_size: -; d_call: -; v_call: TRBV5-5; j_call: TRBJ2-7; cdr3_aa: CASGRRDHEQYF; cdr3_nt: TGTGCCAGCGGTCGCAGGGACCACGAGCAGTACTTC
clone_size: few; d_call: -; v_call: TRBV12-3/TRBV12-4; j_call: TRBJ1-2; cdr3_aa: CASSPLARGENYGYTF; cdr3_nt: TGTGCCAGCAGCCCTTTAGCTCGAGGGGAGAACTATGGCTACACCTTC
clone_size: -; d_call: TRBD1; v_call: TRBV12-3/TRBV12-4; j_call: TRBJ2-6; cdr3_aa: CASIQRTGLISGANVLTF; cdr3_nt: TGTGCCAGCATCCAAAGGACAGGGCTAATCTCTGGGGCCAACGTCCTGACTTTC
clone_size: -; d_call: -; v_call: TRBV5-1; j_call: TRBJ2-7; cdr3_aa: CAGSLRQGAYEQYF; cdr3_nt: TGCGCCGGCAGCTTGCGGCAGGGAGCCTACGAGCAGTACTTC